These 7 T cell receptor beta chains share one sample of origin, sequenced in a study of blood T cells in healthy people across ages. Together with a sample-barcoded 5' primer, a J-beta primer mix was included in a second PCR lasting about 7 to 12 cycles. Via MiXCR, TCRdb re-called the 5' RACE reads, giving one row per CDR3 protein. The repertoire consists of approximately 1,700,000 distinct CDR3 sequences, with approximately 40% occurring once and the leading ten covering 20% to 25%. Material: blood. These receptors originate from a human donor in good health.

The rearrangement links TRBV4-1 to TRBJ2-1; D not resolved. The CDR3 contains 12 residues. Per the germline V gene, CDR1 is MGHRA and CDR2 is YSYEKL. V was pared by 3 bases and J by 9 bases, with 9 bases between. As DNA, the CDR3 is TGCGCCAGCAGCCACGTTCGTCCTGAGCAGTTCTTC. Residues: CASSHVRPEQFF.

This clonotype was found once. A junction boundary mismatches the germline segment, possibly from a read error. This chain uses TRBV7-6 with TRBJ1-2; no definite D call. Germline CDR1 is SGHVS and CDR2 is FNYEAQ. This CDR3 comprises 17 residues. CDR3 amino acids: CASNLAPDTRGGYGYTF. The CDR3 coding sequence is TGTGCCAGCAACTTAGCCCCCGACACCCGGGGAGGATATGGCTACACCTTC. The full variable domain, in which reference TRBV7-6 and TRBJ1-2 provide the parts outside the CDR3, is GAGVSQSPRYKVTKRGQDVALRCDPISGHVSLYWYRQALGQGPEFLTYFNYEAQQDKSGLPNDRFSAERPEGSISTLTIQRTEQRDSAMYRCASNLAPDTRGGYGYTFGSGTRLTVV.

This chain links TRBV6-1 with TRBJ2-7; D call uncertain. This CDR3 has 13 amino acids. Germline CDR1 is MNHNS and CDR2 is SASEGT. Trimming stripped 1 base from V and 2 bases from J, with 6 bases between. The CDR3: CASSEGITYEQYV. CDR3 DNA: TGTGCCAGCAGTGAAGGCATAACCTACGAGCAGTACGTC.

The chain employs TRBV24-1 and TRBJ1-2; possible D gene TRBD1, 6 bases. V was trimmed by 6 bases and J by 7 bases, leaving 14 bases between them. Looked up from germline, CDR1 is KGHDR and CDR2 is SFDVKD. CDR3 length: 13 amino acids. The CDR3 coding sequence is TGTGCCACCAGTCGGGACACTACGAGTGGCTACACCTTC. It translates to CATSRDTTSGYTF.

In its sample, this clonotype was seen once. The chain has TRBV7-9 and TRBJ2-3; weak D call: TRBD2 (5 bases). V dropped 2 bases and J dropped 0 bases, with 15 bases sitting between them. CDR1 and CDR2 (germline): SEHNR, FQNEAQ (reference sequence). CDR3 length: 17 residues. This chain's CDR3 is CASSLLILDSSTDTQYF. CDR3 DNA: TGTGCCAGCAGCTTACTGATACTAGACTCTAGCACAGATACGCAGTATTTT.

This clonotype was counted only a few times. The V call is TRBV6-5, the J call TRBJ1-6; TRBD1 might be the D (5 bases). Germline V gene lookup returns CDR1 MNHEY and CDR2 SVGAGI. The CDR3 sequence is 18 residues long. Between the trimmed V and J ends, which lost 2 bases and 1 base, there was a span of 15 bases. The CDR3 is CASSYRGPTGSYNSPLHF. Written as DNA, the CDR3 is TGTGCCAGCAGTTACAGGGGACCGACCGGTTCCTATAATTCACCCCTCCACTTT.

This chain joins TRBV20-1 and TRBJ2-3; TRBD2 agrees at 14 bases. Germline trimming cut 1 base from V and 6 bases from J; bases unmatched to any gene: 6. CDR1 and CDR2 from the germline V gene are DFQATT and SNEGSKA (reference sequence). The CDR3 covers 16 residues. In DNA form, the CDR3 reads TGCAGTGCTAGAGTCGGACTAGCGGGGGGCTCTGATACGCAGTATTTT. The encoded protein is CSARVGLAGGSDTQYF.